This T cell receptor beta chain was obtained from a study of a mutant IDH1 vaccine in newly diagnosed glioma. Produced via immunoSEQ multiplex PCR; TCRdb's table is partial and in-frame only. The sample has tens of thousands of clones, 87% seen once. As to time point: week 23, last vaccination. Each dose of the vaccine consisted of 300 ug of mutant IDH1 20-mer peptide, with topical imiquimod. The germline V and J ends were trimmed by 1 base and 4 bases, with 2 bases remaining between them. The CDR3 consists of 12 residues. Germline V gene data show CDR1 as LNHDA and CDR2 as SQIVND (reference sequence). This clone was found once. Its antigen is as yet unknown.

This chain uses TRBV19 with TRBJ1-3, with unresolved D. The clonotype originates from a man between 40 and 49 years old with glioma. The specimen comprised PBMCs, sampled from a glioma patient whose treatment included an IDH1 peptide vaccine. The CDR3 loop reads CASSIAGNTIYF. DNA of the CDR3: TGTGCCAGTAGTATAGCCGGAAACACCATATATTTT. The variable domain in full, with the rest retrieved from reference TRBV19 and TRBJ1-3, is DGGITQSPKYLFRKEGQNVTLSCEQNLNHDAMYWYRQDPGQGLRLIYYSQIVNDFQKGDIAEGYSVSREKKESFPLTVTSAQKNPTAFYLCASSIAGNTIYFGEGSWLTVV.